These 21 T cell receptor beta chains share one sample of origin, sequenced in a study of blood T cell repertoires in COVID-19. Profiling relied on immunoSEQ multiplex PCR, and the TCRdb table lists in-frame clones only, not all of them. The repertoire has around 300,000 clones, about nine tenths of them found once; the top ten carry 1.5% to 2%. Sequencing was performed on PBMCs or T cells enriched from blood (not recorded which). These receptor sequences come from a woman in her thirties or forties who had recovered from COVID-19.

This chain uses TRBV9 with TRBJ2-6; TRBD2 matches at 8 bases. The V segment lost 6 bases and the J segment 3 bases; nucleotides outside the gene matches: 8. This CDR3 spans 16 amino acids. Germline V CDR1 and CDR2: SGDLS, YYNGEE. The CDR3 DNA follows: TGTGCCAGCACCTTGGGGGCGGGAGGTGGGGCCAACGTCCTGACTTTC. Translated, it gives CASTLGAGGGANVLTF.

The V and J genes are TRBV6-1 and TRBJ1-3; possible D gene TRBD1, 6 bases. Deletions cut 2 bases from V and 2 bases from J, with 10 bases between. The germline CDR1 and CDR2 sequences are MNHNS and SASEGT. CDR3 size: 15 residues. CDR3 DNA: TGTGCCAGCAGTGAAAATGCAGGGGCTGGAAACACCATATATTTT. Protein sequence: CASSENAGAGNTIYF.

The rearrangement uses TRBV7-8 and TRBJ2-3; TRBD2 aligns across 10 bases. Germline V gene data show CDR1 as SGHVS and CDR2 as FQNEAQ. The V and J ends lost 5 bases and 6 bases, in that order; junction bases with no gene match: 17. CDR3 length: 18 amino acids. The CDR3 protein is CASSPWGPSGSPRDTQYF. CDR3 bases: TGTGCCAGCAGCCCCTGGGGGCCTAGCGGGAGCCCCAGGGATACGCAGTATTTT.

This clone came up a few times. The same CDR3 is also encoded by other DNA sequences in this sample. The chain has TRBV5-1 and TRBJ2-1, with a possible D match to TRBD1 (5 bases). CDR1 is SGHRS, CDR2 YFSETQ, per germline. The CDR3 runs to 13 residues. The V end lost 0 bases, the J end lost 4 bases, and 5 bases lay between the germline ends. The CDR3 protein is CASSLGQYNEQFF. In nucleotides, the CDR3 is TGCGCCAGCAGCTTGGGACAGTACAATGAGCAGTTCTTC.

The rearrangement joins TRBV9 to TRBJ1-1; D is perhaps TRBD1 (5 bases). Trimming pared 0 bases from V and 5 bases from J, leaving 11 bases between. The CDR3 length is 14 residues. Germline V CDR1 and CDR2: SGDLS, YYNGEE. The CDR3 sequence is CASSVEPGGTEAFF. The CDR3 DNA follows: TGTGCCAGCAGCGTAGAACCCGGGGGTACTGAAGCTTTCTTT.

This clone came up a few times. The CDR3 spells CASSQPGITIYF. CDR3 DNA sequence: TGTGCCAGCAGCCAGCCGGGGATCACCATATATTTT. The V call is TRBV11-1, the J call TRBJ1-3; D is unresolved. Looked up from germline, CDR1 is SGHAT and CDR2 is FQDESV (reference sequence). Trimming removed 5 bases at V and 9 bases at J, with 11 bases between. The CDR3 length is 12 residues. The variable domain in full, completed from reference TRBV11-1 and TRBJ1-3, reads EAEVAQSPRYKITEKSQAVAFWCDPISGHATLYWYRQILGQGPELLVQFQDESVVDDSQLPKDRFSAERLKGVDSTLKIQPAELGDSAMYLCASSQPGITIYFGEGSWLTVV.

The chain links TRBV19 to TRBJ1-2, with 7 bases identical to TRBD1. Germline V gene data show CDR1 as LNHDA and CDR2 as SQIVND (reference sequence). The trim removed 3 bases at V and 8 bases at J, leaving 3 bases unmatched. The CDR3 is made up of 12 amino acids. The CDR3 nucleotides are TGTGCCAGTAGTATGACAGGGAGCGGCTACACCTTC. Residues: CASSMTGSGYTF.

The chain is built from TRBV11-1 and TRBJ1-6, with D possibly being TRBD1 (6 bases). The germline V gene encodes CDR1 SGHAT and CDR2 FQDESV (reference sequence). Trimming took 4 bases from V and 7 from J, leaving 11 bases between them. The CDR3 has 14 amino acids. The CDR3 DNA follows: TGTGCCAGCAGCTCGACAGGAGAGAATTCACCCCTCCACTTT. Its translation: CASSSTGENSPLHF.

This clone was seen a single time. This chain links TRBV11-1 with TRBJ1-2; 10 bases map to TRBD1. Trimming at V came to 3 bases and at J to 4 bases, leaving 8 bases not matched to a gene. The CDR3 totals 16 residues. Germline CDR1 SGHAT, CDR2 FQDESV (reference sequence). CDR3 amino acids: CASSFGTGALFYGYTF. The CDR3 DNA is TGTGCCAGCAGCTTCGGGACAGGGGCCCTATTCTATGGCTACACCTTC.

The rearrangement links TRBV27 to TRBJ1-5; 7 nucleotides match TRBD1. CDR3 length: 16 amino acids. The germline V gene encodes CDR1 MNHEY and CDR2 SMNVEV (reference sequence). Losses at the gene ends were 0 bases for V and 5 bases for J; bases not matched to a gene: 7. The CDR3 sequence: CASSLSTGVRDQPQHF. CDR3 DNA: TGTGCCAGCAGTTTATCAACAGGGGTTAGAGATCAGCCCCAGCATTTT.

This clone was seen a single time. The chain recombines TRBV2 with TRBJ1-5; 11 bases agree with TRBD1. Germline V CDR1 and CDR2: SNHLY, FYNNEI. The CDR3 has 17 residues. V lost 6 bases, J lost 2 bases, and 9 bases stayed unmatched. Here the CDR3 DNA reads TGTGCCAGCAGGGGACGGACAGGGGGCGCAGGCAATCAGCCCCAGCATTTT. Its translation is CASRGRTGGAGNQPQHF.

The chain has TRBV7-6 and TRBJ2-1; 7 bases agree with TRBD2. Trimming removed 5 bases from V and 6 bases from J; junction bases left unmatched: 4. Germline V gives CDR1 SGHVS, CDR2 FNYEAQ. This CDR3 has 13 residues. The CDR3 bases are TGTGCCAGCAGCGGACTAGTTAGCAATGAGCAGTTCTTC. Translated: CASSGLVSNEQFF.

Remarks on this clone: Other DNA sequences in this sample translate to the same CDR3. The chain combines TRBV4-1 with TRBJ1-2; the match to TRBD1 covers 7 bases. CDR1 MGHRA and CDR2 YSYEKL come from the germline V gene. The CDR3 is made up of 12 amino acids. Trimming at V came to 0 bases and at J to 11 bases, leaving 3 bases not matched to a gene. The CDR3 sequence is CASSQDLRGYTF. DNA of the CDR3: TGCGCCAGCAGCCAAGACCTCAGGGGGTACACCTTC.

The V and J genes are TRBV7-3 and TRBJ2-5; 12 positions match TRBD2. The CDR3 has 19 residues. V trimming: 5 bases; J trimming: 0 bases; junction bases outside the gene matches: 13. Germline lookup yields CDR1 SGHTA and CDR2 FQGTGA. The CDR3 DNA is TGTGCCAGCAGCCTCAACGCCGCCCGGACTAGCGGGGACCAAGAGACCCAGTACTTC. Its protein is CASSLNAARTSGDQETQYF.

This rearrangement joins TRBV19 to TRBJ1-1; 10 bases agree with TRBD1. The V gene end was trimmed by 4 bases and the J gene end by 4 bases; junction bases not matched to a gene: 6. Germline values: CDR1 LNHDA, CDR2 SQIVND (reference sequence). The CDR3 is 15 amino acids. CDR3 sequence reads: CASSNDRGRATEAFF. As DNA, the CDR3 is TGTGCCAGTAGTAATGACAGGGGGCGGGCCACTGAAGCTTTCTTT.

This clone was picked up a small number of times. V and J are TRBV5-4 and TRBJ1-3; D is uncertain. The germline V gene encodes CDR1 SGHNT and CDR2 YYREEE (reference sequence). The CDR3 extends over 13 amino acids. V was trimmed by 0 bases and J by 4 bases, leaving 5 bases between them. For the CDR3, the DNA is TGTGCCAGCAGCTTGGCGGGGGGAAACACCATATATTTT. Protein: CASSLAGGNTIYF.

CDR3 bases: TGTGCCAGCAGTAAGTCTAGCGGGGTCAATGAGCAGTTCTTC. Residues: CASSKSSGVNEQFF. The rearrangement joins TRBV27 to TRBJ2-1; 9 bases agree with TRBD2. J was trimmed by 6 bases and V by 5 bases; bases with no gene match: 5. Germline-derived CDR1 and CDR2 are MNHEY and SMNVEV (reference sequence). The CDR3 is made up of 14 amino acids.

The rearrangement uses TRBV6-5 and TRBJ1-6; 10 bases line up with TRBD1. This CDR3 comprises 14 residues. Germline V gives CDR1 MNHEY, CDR2 SVGAGI. Unmatched junction bases numbered 10, after V lost 11 bases and J lost 9 bases. CDR3 sequence (DNA): TGTGCCTCTTGGGACAGGGGTTATTCTTCACCCCTCCACTTT. Translating it yields CASWDRGYSSPLHF.

The V gene is TRBV29-1, the J gene TRBJ2-7; tentatively, D is TRBD2 (5 bases). This CDR3 is built from 14 residues. V was pared by 0 bases and J by 2 bases, with 11 bases between. Germline V CDR1 and CDR2: SQVTM, ANQGSEA. CDR3 loop: CSVEDERQPYEQYF. CDR3 coding DNA: TGCAGCGTTGAAGATGAGCGGCAGCCCTACGAGCAGTACTTC.

The CDR3: CASSFQAVRRPLHF. CDR3 sequence (DNA): TGTGCCAGCAGCTTCCAGGCTGTCAGGCGACCCCTCCACTTT. This chain connects TRBV5-6 to TRBJ1-6, with unresolved D. V was clipped by 2 bases and J by 12 bases, with 15 bases between them. The CDR3 is 14 amino acids. Per germline, CDR1 SGHDT and CDR2 YYEEEE.

CDR3 DNA sequence: TGTGCCAGCCGGACTCCGGGACATTCTAACTATGGCTACACCTTC. It codes for CASRTPGHSNYGYTF. This chain uses TRBV9 with TRBJ1-2, with D tentatively TRBD1 (6 bases). The CDR3 loop spans 15 amino acids. With 7 bases removed from V and 0 bases from J, the gap between germline ends came to 16 bases. The V gene's germline CDR1 is SGDLS and CDR2 YYNGEE.